The clone carrying this T cell receptor beta chain showed up just a few times. The data originate from a study of regulatory T cells in long-lasting Graves disease. The time point denotes: persistent/refractory GD, antithyroid drugs over 5 years with positive TRAb. From RNA extracted from PBMCs, the TCR library was made. Both iRepertoire HTBI primers and Arm-PCR of CDR3 regions were used to build the TCR beta libraries. TCRdb re-derived calls from the multiplex PCR reads in MiXCR, one entry per CDR3 protein. The table shows some 420,000 distinct CDR3 sequences, with about 22% occurring only once. This TCR derives from a female donor with Graves disease. The sequences come from peripheral blood mononuclear cells (PBMCs), collected when the disease was refractory, from a patient treated with antithyroid drugs.

The CDR3 is CASSLKARMLTGREVSNQPQHF. CDR3 DNA sequence: TGTGCCAGCAGCCTAAAAGCTCGGATGTTGACAGGGAGGGAGGTCAGCAATCAGCCCCAGCATTTT. The chain employs TRBV7-8 and TRBJ1-5; 7 bases align to TRBD1. Trimming removed 5 bases from V and 1 base from J; junction bases left unmatched: 26. CDR1 is SGHVS and CDR2 is FQNEAQ in the germline V gene. CDR3 size: 22 residues.